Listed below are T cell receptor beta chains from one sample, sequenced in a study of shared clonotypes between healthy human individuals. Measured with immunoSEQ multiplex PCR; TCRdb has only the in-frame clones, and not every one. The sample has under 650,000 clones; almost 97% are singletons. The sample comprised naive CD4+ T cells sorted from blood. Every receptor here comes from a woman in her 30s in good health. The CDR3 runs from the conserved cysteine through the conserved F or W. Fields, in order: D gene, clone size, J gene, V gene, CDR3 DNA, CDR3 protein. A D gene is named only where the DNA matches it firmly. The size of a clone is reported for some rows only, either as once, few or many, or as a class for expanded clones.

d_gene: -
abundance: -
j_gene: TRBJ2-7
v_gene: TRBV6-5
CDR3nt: TGTGCCAGCAGTTACAGGGACAGTGGGGGGTACGAGCAGTACTTC
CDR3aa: CASSYRDSGGYEQYF

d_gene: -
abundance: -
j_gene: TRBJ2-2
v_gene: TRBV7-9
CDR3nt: TGTGCCAGCAGCTTACAGGGGTCCACCGGGGAGCTGTTTTTT
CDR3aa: CASSLQGSTGELFF

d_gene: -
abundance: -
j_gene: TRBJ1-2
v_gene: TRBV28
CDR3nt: TGTGCCAGCAGTTTCGCTCTGGGGAACTATGGCTACACCTTC
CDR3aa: CASSFALGNYGYTF

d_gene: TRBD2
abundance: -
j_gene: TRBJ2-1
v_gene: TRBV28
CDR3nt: TGTGCCAGCAGTTTCTCCAGACTAGCGGGAGTCCCCTACAATGAGCAGTTCTTC
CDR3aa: CASSFSRLAGVPYNEQFF

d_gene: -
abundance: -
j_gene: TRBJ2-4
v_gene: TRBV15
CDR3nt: TGTGCCACCAGCCGGGGGAGCATTCAGTACTTC
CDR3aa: CATSRGSIQYF

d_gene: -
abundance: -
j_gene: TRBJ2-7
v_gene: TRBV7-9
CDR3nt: TGTGCCAGCAGCTTAAGTCGTCTGCAGACCTACGAGCAGTACTTC
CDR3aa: CASSLSRLQTYEQYF

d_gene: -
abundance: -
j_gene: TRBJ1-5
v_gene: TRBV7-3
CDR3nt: TGTGCCAGCAGCTTAATACAGGGAATTGGCAATCAGCCCCAGCATTTT
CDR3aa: CASSLIQGIGNQPQHF

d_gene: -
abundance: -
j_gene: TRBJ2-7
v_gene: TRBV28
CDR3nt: TGTGCCAGCAGGGGACGGGGGAGGTCCTACGAGCAGTACTTC
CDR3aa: CASRGRGRSYEQYF

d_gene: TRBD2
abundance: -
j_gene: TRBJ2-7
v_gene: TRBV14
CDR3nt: TGTGCCAGCAGCCCCCCCCGGGGGGGCGAGCAGTACTTC
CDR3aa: CASSPPRGGEQYF

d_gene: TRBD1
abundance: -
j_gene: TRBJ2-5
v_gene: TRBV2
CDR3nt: TGTGCCAGCAGGTTAGGACAGGCGGCTGGAGAGACCCAGTACTTC
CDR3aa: CASRLGQAAGETQYF

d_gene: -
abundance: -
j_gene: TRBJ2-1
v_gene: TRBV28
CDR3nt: TGTGCCAGCAGTTTAGCGGAGATCTCCTACAATGAGCAGTTCTTC
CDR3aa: CASSLAEISYNEQFF

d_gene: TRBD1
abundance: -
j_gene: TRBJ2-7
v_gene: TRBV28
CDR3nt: TGTGCCAGCAGTCTTGGGACAGGGGTCTCCTACGAGCAGTACTTC
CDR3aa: CASSLGTGVSYEQYF

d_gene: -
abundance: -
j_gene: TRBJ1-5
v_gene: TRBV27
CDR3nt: TGTGCCAGCAGTTTGGCAGGGATGGAGTATCAGCCCCAGCATTTT
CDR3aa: CASSLAGMEYQPQHF

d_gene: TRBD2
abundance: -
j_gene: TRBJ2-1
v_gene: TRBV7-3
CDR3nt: TGTGCCAGCAGCCCGGGACTACGCCCTTCTGAGCAGTTCTTC
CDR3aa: CASSPGLRPSEQFF

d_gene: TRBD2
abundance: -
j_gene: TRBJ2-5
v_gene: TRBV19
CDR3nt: TGTGCCAGTAGTCGGGGGGACTATCCTAACCCCTATTTAGAGACCCAGTACTTC
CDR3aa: CASSRGDYPNPYLETQYF

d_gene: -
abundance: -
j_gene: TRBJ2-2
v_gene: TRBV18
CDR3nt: TGTGCCAGCTCTCCCGCGACGAGGACCGGGGAGCTGTTTTTT
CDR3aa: CASSPATRTGELFF

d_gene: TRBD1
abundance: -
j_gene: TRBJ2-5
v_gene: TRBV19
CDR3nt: TGTGCCAGTAGTCCTACCGGACAGGTCCAAGAGACCCAGTACTTC
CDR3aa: CASSPTGQVQETQYF

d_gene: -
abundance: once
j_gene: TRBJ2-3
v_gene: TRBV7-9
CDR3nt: TGTGCCAGCAGCTTGGTATTGACAGATACGCAGTATTTT
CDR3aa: CASSLVLTDTQYF

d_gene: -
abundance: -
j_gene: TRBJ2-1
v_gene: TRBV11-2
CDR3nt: TGTGCCAGCAGCTTCGTCATAGCGGCCCCGAATGAGCAGTTCTTC
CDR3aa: CASSFVIAAPNEQFF

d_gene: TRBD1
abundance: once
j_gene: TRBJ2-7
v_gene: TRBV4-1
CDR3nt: TGCGCCAGCAGCGTCAAGTATCCGGGACAGGGGGTCTACGAGCAGTACTTC
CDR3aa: CASSVKYPGQGVYEQYF

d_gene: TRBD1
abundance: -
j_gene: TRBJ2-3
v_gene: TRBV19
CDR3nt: TGTGCCAGTAGGGGACAGGGGGAGGTTACAGATACGCAGTATTTT
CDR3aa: CASRGQGEVTDTQYF

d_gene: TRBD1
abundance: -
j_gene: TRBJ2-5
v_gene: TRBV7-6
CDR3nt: TGTGCCAGCAGCTTAGCCCCCGGGACAGGGGACCAAGAGACCCAGTACTTC
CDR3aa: CASSLAPGTGDQETQYF

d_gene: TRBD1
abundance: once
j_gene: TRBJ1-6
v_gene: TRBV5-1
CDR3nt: TGCGCCAGCAGCTTGGGGTCCGGGACAGGGACGGTGAATTCACCCCTCCACTTT
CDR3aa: CASSLGSGTGTVNSPLHF

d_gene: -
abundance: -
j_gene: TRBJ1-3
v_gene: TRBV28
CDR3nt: TGTGCCAGCAGTTGGACAGTCTCTGGAAACACCATATATTTT
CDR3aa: CASSWTVSGNTIYF

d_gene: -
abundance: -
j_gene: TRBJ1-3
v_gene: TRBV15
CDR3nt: TGTGCCACCAGCAGAGGGGGGTTCCGAAACACCATATATTTT
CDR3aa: CATSRGGFRNTIYF

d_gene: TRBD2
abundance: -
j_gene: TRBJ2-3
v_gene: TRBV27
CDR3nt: TGTGCCAGCACCCAGGGGACTAGCGAAACAGATACGCAGTATTTT
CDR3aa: CASTQGTSETDTQYF

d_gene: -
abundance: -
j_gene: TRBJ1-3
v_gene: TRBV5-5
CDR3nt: TGTGCCAGCAGCATCGCAGGGGAGAGCACCATATATTTT
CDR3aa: CASSIAGESTIYF

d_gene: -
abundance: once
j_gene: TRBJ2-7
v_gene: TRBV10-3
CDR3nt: TGTGCCACATCAGGGGATGGCTCCTACGAGCAGTACTTC
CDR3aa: CATSGDGSYEQYF

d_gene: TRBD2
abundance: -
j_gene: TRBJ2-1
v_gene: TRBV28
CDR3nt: TGTGCCAGCAGGGGTCAGAAACTAGCGGGATGGCCCAGCTCCTACAATGAGCAGTTCTTC
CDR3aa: CASRGQKLAGWPSSYNEQFF

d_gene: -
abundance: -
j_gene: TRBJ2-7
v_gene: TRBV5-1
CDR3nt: TGCGCCAGCAGCTTGGAGTCCGTCTCCTACGAGCAGTACTTC
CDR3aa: CASSLESVSYEQYF

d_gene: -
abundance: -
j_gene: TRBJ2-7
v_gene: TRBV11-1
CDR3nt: TGTGCCAGCAGCTCCCGGGACACCCGCAGTTCTATCTTC
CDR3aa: CASSSRDTRSSIF

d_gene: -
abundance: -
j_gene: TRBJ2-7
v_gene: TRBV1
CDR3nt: TGCACCAGCAGCCAAGATCCAGAAATCAAACGGACCTACGAGCAGTACTTC
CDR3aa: CTSSQDPEIKRTYEQYF

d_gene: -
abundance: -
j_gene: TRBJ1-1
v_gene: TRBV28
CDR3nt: TGTGCCAGCAGTTCCCCAGGACAGATGAACACTGAAGCTTTCTTT
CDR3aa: CASSSPGQMNTEAFF

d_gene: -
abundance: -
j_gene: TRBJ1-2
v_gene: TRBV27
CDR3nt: TGTGCCAGCAGTTCCAACGCCGGATCGAACTATGGCTACACCTTC
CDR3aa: CASSSNAGSNYGYTF

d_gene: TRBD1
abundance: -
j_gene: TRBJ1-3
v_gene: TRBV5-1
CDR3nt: TGCGCCAGCAGCACCGACAGGGAGCTGAACACCATATATTTT
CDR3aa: CASSTDRELNTIYF

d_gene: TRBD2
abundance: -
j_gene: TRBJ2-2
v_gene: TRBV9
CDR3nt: TGTGCCAGCAGCCGGGGGGACGGGGAGCTGTTTTTT
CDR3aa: CASSRGDGELFF

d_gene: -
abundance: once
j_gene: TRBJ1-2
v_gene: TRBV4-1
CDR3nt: TGCGCCAGCAGCCAAGATGCGAGACAGGAATATGGCTACACCTTC
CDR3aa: CASSQDARQEYGYTF

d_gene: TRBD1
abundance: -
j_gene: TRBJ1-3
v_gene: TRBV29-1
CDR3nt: TGCAGCGTTGAAGATCAGATGGGACAGGGCTATCGGAACACCATATATTTT
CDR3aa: CSVEDQMGQGYRNTIYF

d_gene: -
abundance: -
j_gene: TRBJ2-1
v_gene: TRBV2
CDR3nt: TGTGCCAGCAAGGGCGAGTACAATGAGCAGTTCTTC
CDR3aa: CASKGEYNEQFF

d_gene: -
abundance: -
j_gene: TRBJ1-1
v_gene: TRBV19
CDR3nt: TGTGCCAGTACTCGTCAGATGAACACTGAAGCTTTCTTT
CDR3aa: CASTRQMNTEAFF

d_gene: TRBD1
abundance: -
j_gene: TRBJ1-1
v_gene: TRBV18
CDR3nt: TGTGCCAGCTCACCACTCCGGGACAGTCCCATGGGTGAAGCTTTCTTT
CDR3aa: CASSPLRDSPMGEAFF

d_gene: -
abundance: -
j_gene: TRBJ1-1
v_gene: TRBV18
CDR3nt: TGTGCCAGCTCACCACGAGTCGTGAGGGGGGGAGACACTGAAGCTTTCTTT
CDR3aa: CASSPRVVRGGDTEAFF

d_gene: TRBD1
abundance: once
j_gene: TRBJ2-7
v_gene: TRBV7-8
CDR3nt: TGTGCCAGCAGCCAGGACAGGGGCTTGGAGCAGTACTTC
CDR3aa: CASSQDRGLEQYF

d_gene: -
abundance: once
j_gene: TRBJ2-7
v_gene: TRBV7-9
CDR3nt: TGTGCCAGCAGCTTAGTCTCAGTCGGCGAGCAGTACTTC
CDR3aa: CASSLVSVGEQYF

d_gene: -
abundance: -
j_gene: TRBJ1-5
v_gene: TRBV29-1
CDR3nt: TGCAGCTTTCAGGTGGGAAATCAGCCCCAGCATTTT
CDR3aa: CSFQVGNQPQHF

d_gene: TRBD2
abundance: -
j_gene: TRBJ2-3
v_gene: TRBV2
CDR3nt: TGTGCCAGCAGTGAAAAGTCTAGCGGGAGGAGAACAGATACGCAGTATTTT
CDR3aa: CASSEKSSGRRTDTQYF

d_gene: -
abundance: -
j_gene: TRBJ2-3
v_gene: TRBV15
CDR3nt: TGTGCCACCAGCAGAGGTACAGGTTCTAGCACAGATACGCAGTATTTT
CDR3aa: CATSRGTGSSTDTQYF

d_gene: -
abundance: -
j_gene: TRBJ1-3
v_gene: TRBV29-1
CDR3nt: TGCAGCGTTGAATCAGGGTCTGGAAACACCATATATTTT
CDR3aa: CSVESGSGNTIYF

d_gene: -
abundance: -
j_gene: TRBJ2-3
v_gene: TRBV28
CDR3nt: TGTGCCAGCATCGGGGCGAGCGGACCTAGCACAGATACGCAGTATTTT
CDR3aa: CASIGASGPSTDTQYF

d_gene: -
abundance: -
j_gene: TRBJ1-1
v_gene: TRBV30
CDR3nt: TGTGCCTGTCAACGGGCAAGACACCTCGGGGGAACTGAAGCTTTCTTT
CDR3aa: CACQRARHLGGTEAFF

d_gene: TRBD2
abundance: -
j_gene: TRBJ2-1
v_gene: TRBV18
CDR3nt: TGTGCCAGCTCACTAAGGACTAGCGGGAGGGCACCAACCTACAATGAGCAGTTCTTC
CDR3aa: CASSLRTSGRAPTYNEQFF

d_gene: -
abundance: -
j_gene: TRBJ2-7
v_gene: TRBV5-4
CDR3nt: TGTGCCAGCAGCACGGGCAGCAACCCCTACGAGCAGTACTTC
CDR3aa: CASSTGSNPYEQYF

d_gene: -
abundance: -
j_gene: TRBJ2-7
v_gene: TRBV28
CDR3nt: TGTGCCAGCAGTTTGGTGTCCGGCCTAGGCGACGAGCAGTACTTC
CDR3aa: CASSLVSGLGDEQYF

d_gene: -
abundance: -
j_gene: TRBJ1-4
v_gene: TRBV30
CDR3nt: TGTGCCTGGAGTGTCCAGGATAATGAAAAACTGTTTTTT
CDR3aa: CAWSVQDNEKLFF

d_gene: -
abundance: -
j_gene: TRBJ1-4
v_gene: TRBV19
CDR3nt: TGTGCCAGTAGTTTACAGGGAAGGGACGAAAAACTGTTTTTT
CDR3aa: CASSLQGRDEKLFF

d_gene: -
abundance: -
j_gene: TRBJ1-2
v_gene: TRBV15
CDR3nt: TGTGCCACCAGCAGAGACGGTAGGGATGGCTACACCTTC
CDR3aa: CATSRDGRDGYTF

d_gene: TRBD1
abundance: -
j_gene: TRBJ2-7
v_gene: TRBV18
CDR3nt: TGTGCCAGCTCGCTTTCCACAGGGGAAGGCGAGCAGTACTTC
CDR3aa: CASSLSTGEGEQYF

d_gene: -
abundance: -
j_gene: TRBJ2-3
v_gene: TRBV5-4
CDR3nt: TGTGCCAGCAGCTCAGCTAGCGGCACAGATACGCAGTATTTT
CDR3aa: CASSSASGTDTQYF

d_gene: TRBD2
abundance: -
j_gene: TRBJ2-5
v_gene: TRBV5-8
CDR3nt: TGTGCCAGCAGCTTGGGACTAGCGGGCACCAAGGGCGAGACCCAGTACTTC
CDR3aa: CASSLGLAGTKGETQYF

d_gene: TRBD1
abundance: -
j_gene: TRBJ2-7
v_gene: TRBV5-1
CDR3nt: TGCGCCAGCAGCCCCGGACAGGGGAGCTTCTACGAGCAGTACTTC
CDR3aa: CASSPGQGSFYEQYF